The rows below give T cell receptor beta chains drawn from one sample of a study of CD8+ T cells in alopecia areata. Sequencing was performed with immunoSEQ multiplex PCR; in TCRdb, only in-frame clones are kept and a portion is missing. The sample consists of fewer than 250,000 clones, under 80% of them appearing once. The input for sequencing was CD4+ T cells sorted from blood, taken around week 50, from a patient treated with tofacitinib. Receptors were obtained from a human donor with alopecia areata. The conserved cysteine and the conserved F or W are not part of the CDR3 here. Each record gives: V gene, J gene, CDR3 protein.

TRBV4-3	TRBJ2-1	ASSLSGGASYNEQF
TRBV15	TRBJ2-7	ATSPPRQGMHYEQY
TRBV30	TRBJ2-3	AWSVGDTQY
TRBV29-1	TRBJ2-4	SVGSGAKNIQY
TRBV5-1	TRBJ2-1	ASSFDSTYNEQF
TRBV6-5	TRBJ1-1	ASSRQGESAF
TRBV5-1	TRBJ1-1	ASSLEGDRMNTEAF
TRBV7-3	TRBJ1-6	ASSVGGDSPLH
TRBV30	TRBJ1-1	AWSRQKNTEAF
TRBV10-1	TRBJ2-1	ASSESSGSSSYNEQF
TRBV29-1	TRBJ1-1	SVDIVANTEAF
TRBV18	TRBJ1-1	ASSTKSGTEAF
TRBV20-1	TRBJ2-1	SARKGNEQF
TRBV30	TRBJ2-1	AWSTGRVNEQF
TRBV30	TRBJ1-1	AWKTGPMNTEAF
TRBV18	TRBJ1-2	ASSEQGNYGYT